These T cell receptor beta chains were read from a single sample in a study of blood T cell repertoires in COVID-19. The table came from immunoSEQ multiplex PCR; TCRdb's copy has only in-frame clones and leaves some out. The sample shows tens of thousands of clones, just over 85% of them seen only once. The sequencing sample was made of peripheral blood. The receptors shown here come from a man younger than 45 with acute or convalescent COVID-19. CDR3s include the opening cysteine and the closing phenylalanine or tryptophan. Expanded clones are given a class, and other clones once, few, many or no size at all.

V gene	CDR3 length	clone size	J gene	CDR3 protein
TRBV6-5	16	NA	TRBJ1-6	CASSYSRGTINSPLHF
TRBV5-4	13	NA	TRBJ1-2	CASSSDSTYGYTF
TRBV6-5	14	NA	TRBJ2-7	CASMGRFPTYEQYF
TRBV20-1	11	NA	TRBJ1-5	CSATGAQPQHF
TRBV28	15	once	TRBJ1-2	CASSPDRYIRGGYTF
TRBV29-1	12	NA	TRBJ2-1	CSAYRGSNEQFF
TRBV28	12	NA	TRBJ2-7	CASNTRAIEQYF
TRBV25-1	17	NA	TRBJ1-2	CASSEFTALGQANGYTF
TRBV7-9	13	NA	TRBJ1-2	CASSLKGENGYTF
TRBV24-1	16	few	TRBJ2-2	CATSDHRLPNTGELFF
TRBV6-6	17	NA	TRBJ1-2	CASSPHRDRGRNYGYTF
TRBV4-1	17	NA	TRBJ2-3	CASSQSPGQGGTDTQYF
TRBV7-2	15	NA	TRBJ1-1	CASSLDGRMNTEAFF
TRBV15	13	NA	TRBJ1-1	CATAQGLYSEAFF
TRBV7-3	14	NA	TRBJ2-6	CASSFSSGANVLTF
TRBV27	13	NA	TRBJ2-3	CASQTIITDTQYF
TRBV30	11	NA	TRBJ1-1	CAWSLGGRAFF
TRBV28	16	NA	TRBJ1-4	CASIDLPGQGNEKLFF
TRBV10-3	14	NA	TRBJ2-7	CAISKEGSSYEQYF
TRBV9	16	NA	TRBJ2-1	CASSVGLAGGYNEQFF
TRBV4-1	17	NA	TRBJ2-7	CASSQQYSGLHSYEQYF
TRBV5-4	12	once	TRBJ2-1	CASSPTNREQFF
TRBV6-5	13	NA	TRBJ2-3	CASTGFLGDTQYF
TRBV27	12	NA	TRBJ2-2	CASSYGAGELFF
TRBV6-6	13	once	TRBJ2-3	CASSYPGTDTQYF
TRBV29-1	13	NA	TRBJ1-2	CSVEDQAHYGYTF
TRBV6-1	15	NA	TRBJ2-3	CASSEKQGGADTQYF